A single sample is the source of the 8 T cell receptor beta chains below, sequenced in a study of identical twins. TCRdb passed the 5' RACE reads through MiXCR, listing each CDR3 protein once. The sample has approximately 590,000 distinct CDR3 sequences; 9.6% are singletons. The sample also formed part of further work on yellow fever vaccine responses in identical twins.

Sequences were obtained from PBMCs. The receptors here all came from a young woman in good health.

As DNA, the CDR3 is TGTGCCAGAACAGGACTAGCGGGCCGACAAGAGACCCAGTACTTC. Protein sequence: CARTGLAGRQETQYF. The chain couples TRBV19 to TRBJ2-5, with 11 nucleotides matching TRBD2. The CDR3 has 15 amino acids. The germline V gene encodes CDR1 LNHDA and CDR2 SQIVND (reference sequence). With V trimmed by 9 bases and J by 2 bases, 8 bases remained unmatched.

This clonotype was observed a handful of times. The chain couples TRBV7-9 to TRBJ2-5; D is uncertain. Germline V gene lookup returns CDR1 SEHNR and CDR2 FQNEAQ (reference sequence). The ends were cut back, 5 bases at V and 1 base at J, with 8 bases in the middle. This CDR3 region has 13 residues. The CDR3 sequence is CASSPDFQETQYF. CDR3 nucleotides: TGTGCCAGCAGCCCAGACTTCCAAGAGACCCAGTACTTC.

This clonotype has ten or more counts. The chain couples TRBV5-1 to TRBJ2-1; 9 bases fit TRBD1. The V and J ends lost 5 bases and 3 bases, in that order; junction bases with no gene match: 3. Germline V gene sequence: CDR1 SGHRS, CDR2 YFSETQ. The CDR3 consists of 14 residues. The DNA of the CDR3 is TGCGCCAGCAGAACGGGACAGGGCTACAATGAGCAGTTCTTC. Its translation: CASRTGQGYNEQFF.

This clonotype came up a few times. CDR3 loop: CASSVLRLATDTQYF. CDR3 bases: TGTGCCAGCAGCGTCCTCCGACTAGCCACAGATACGCAGTATTTT. V usage is TRBV9 and J usage is TRBJ2-3; 7 positions agree with TRBD2. This CDR3 has 15 residues. The germline gives CDR1 SGDLS, CDR2 YYNGEE. The ends lost 2 bases at V and 2 bases at J; junction bases unmatched: 5.

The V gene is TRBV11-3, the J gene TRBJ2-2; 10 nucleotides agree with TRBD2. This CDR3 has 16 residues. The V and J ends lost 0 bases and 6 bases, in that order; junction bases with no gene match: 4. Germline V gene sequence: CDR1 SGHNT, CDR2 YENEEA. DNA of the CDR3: TGTGCCAGCAGCTTAGATTCTAGCGGGAGTCCCGGGGAGCTGTTTTTT. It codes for CASSLDSSGSPGELFF.

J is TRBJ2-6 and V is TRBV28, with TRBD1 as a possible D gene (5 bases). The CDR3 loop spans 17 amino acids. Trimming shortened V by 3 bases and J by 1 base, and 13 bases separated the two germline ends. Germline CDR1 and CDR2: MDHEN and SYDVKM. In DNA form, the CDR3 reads TGTGCCAGCAGTTTTGTCCAGGGCCTTTCTGGGGCCAACGTCCTGACTTTC. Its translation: CASSFVQGLSGANVLTF.

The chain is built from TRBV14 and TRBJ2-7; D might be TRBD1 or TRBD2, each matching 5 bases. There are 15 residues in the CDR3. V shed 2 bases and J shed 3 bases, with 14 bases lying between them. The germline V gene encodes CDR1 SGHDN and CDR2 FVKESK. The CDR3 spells CASSQLPGPLYEQYF. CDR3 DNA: TGTGCCAGCAGCCAACTACCGGGACCCCTCTACGAGCAGTACTTC.

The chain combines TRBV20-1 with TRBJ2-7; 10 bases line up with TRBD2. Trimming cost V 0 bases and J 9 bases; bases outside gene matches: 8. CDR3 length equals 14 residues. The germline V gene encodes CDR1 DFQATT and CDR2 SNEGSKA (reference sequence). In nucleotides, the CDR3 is TGCAGTGCTAGAGATCTAGCGGGAGTAGGGGTGCAGTACTTC. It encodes CSARDLAGVGVQYF.